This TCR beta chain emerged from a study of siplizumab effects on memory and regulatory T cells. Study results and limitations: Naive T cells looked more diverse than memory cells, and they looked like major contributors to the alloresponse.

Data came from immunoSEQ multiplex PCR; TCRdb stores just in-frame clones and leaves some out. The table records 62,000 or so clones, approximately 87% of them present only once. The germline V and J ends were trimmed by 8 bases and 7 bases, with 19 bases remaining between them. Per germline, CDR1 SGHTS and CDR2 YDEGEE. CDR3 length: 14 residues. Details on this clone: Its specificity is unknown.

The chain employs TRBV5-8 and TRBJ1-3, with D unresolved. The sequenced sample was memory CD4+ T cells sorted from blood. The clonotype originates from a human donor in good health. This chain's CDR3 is CASLPGFGRNTIYF. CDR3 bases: TGTGCCAGTCTCCCCGGCTTCGGTAGGAACACCATATATTTT.